The next 18 T cell receptor beta chains were all read from a single sample in a study of T cell responses to AZD1222 COVID-19 vaccine. Profiling relied on immunoSEQ multiplex PCR, and the TCRdb table lists in-frame clones only, not all of them. The profile shows about 97,000 clones, roughly 84% of them singletons. Specimen: peripheral blood, collected on day 0 of AZD1222 vaccination. These receptors all stem from an adult in good health.

The chain carries TRBV5-6 and TRBJ1-1; weak D call: TRBD1 (5 bases). CDR1 is SGHDT and CDR2 is YYEEEE in the germline V gene. The CDR3 runs 13 residues. Trimming left V 3 bases short and J 8 bases short, with 14 bases between. The CDR3 DNA follows: TGTGCCAGCAGCTACCGGGACCGGGACGAAGCTTTCTTT. It is translated as CASSYRDRDEAFF.

V usage is TRBV2 and J usage is TRBJ1-2; 8 bases are shared with TRBD1. The germline V gene has CDR1 SNHLY and CDR2 FYNNEI. V lost 2 bases, J lost 5 bases, and 10 bases stayed unmatched. The CDR3 has 16 residues. This CDR3 reads CASSEFRQGRGYGYTF. DNA of the CDR3: TGTGCCAGCAGTGAATTCCGACAGGGGAGAGGGTATGGCTACACCTTC.

The V call is TRBV6-5, the J call TRBJ2-3; the D is unclear. The CDR3 extends over 15 amino acids. Germline V gives CDR1 MNHEY, CDR2 SVGAGI. Trimming took off 6 bases at V and 1 base at J, with 14 bases between the two ends. CDR3 bases: TGTGCCAGCAGCCCCCTGGATAGCCGCACAGATACGCAGTATTTT. This translates into CASSPLDSRTDTQYF.

The chain joins TRBV6-5 to TRBJ2-4, with a tentative D call TRBD2 (6 bases). The CDR3 has 14 residues. The V end lost 6 bases, the J end lost 10 bases, and 19 bases lay between the germline ends. Looked up from germline, CDR1 is MNHEY and CDR2 is SVGAGI. In DNA form, the CDR3 reads TGTGCCAGCAGCCCCTCCGGAGGGGTTGGGATTCAGTACTTC. As protein: CASSPSGGVGIQYF.

This chain links TRBV7-9 with TRBJ2-7; weak D call: TRBD2 (6 bases). Trimming pared 5 bases from V and 4 bases from J, leaving 15 bases between. The germline gives CDR1 SEHNR, CDR2 FQNEAQ (reference sequence). The CDR3 totals 14 residues. CDR3 sequence (DNA): TGTGCCAGCAGCCCGCGGGGTCCCGATTACGAGCAGTACTTC. It translates to CASSPRGPDYEQYF.

About this clone: Likely a read error: the CDR3 ends without its conserved phenylalanine or tryptophan. The DNA is left out, because the CDR3 cannot be placed on it with certainty; the CDR3 is given as TCRdb lists it. The chain couples TRBV21-1 to TRBJ1-2; the DNA was not used to check the table's D call, TRBD1. TRBV21-1 is a pseudogene segment. The CDR3 length is 11 residues, termini included. CDR3 sequence reads: CASSKRQAAPS.

The chain has TRBV4-3 and TRBJ1-5; D gene uncertain. This CDR3 has 14 residues. CDR1 and CDR2 from the germline V gene are LGHNA and YSLEER. V lost 4 bases to trimming and J lost 5 bases, with 12 bases between them. This chain's CDR3 is CASSLRDGDQPQHF. Written as DNA, the CDR3 is TGCGCCAGCAGCCTCCGCGACGGGGATCAGCCCCAGCATTTT.

Comments on this clone: Germline and junction disagree at one end, which may indicate a read error. V gene TRBV6-5 combines with J gene TRBJ1-6; D is perhaps TRBD1 (5 bases). Germline loops: CDR1 MNHEY, CDR2 SVGAGI. CDR3 length: 15 amino acids. Here the CDR3 reads CASRYFQGFNSPLHF. Written as DNA, the CDR3 is TGTGCCAGCAGGTACTTCCAGGGATTTAATTCACCCCTCCACTTT.

The J gene is TRBJ1-1, the V gene TRBV7-9, with 8 bases lining up with TRBD1. Germline lookup yields CDR1 SEHNR and CDR2 FQNEAQ (reference sequence). The CDR3 is 13 amino acids. V trimming: 3 bases; J trimming: 4 bases; junction bases outside the gene matches: 1. CDR3 coding DNA: TGTGCCAGCAGCTTTGACAGGGGCACTGAAGCTTTCTTT. This encodes CASSFDRGTEAFF.

CDR3: CATSREPGQGADTQYF. The CDR3 nucleotides read TGTGCCACCAGCAGAGAACCAGGACAGGGGGCAGATACGCAGTATTTT. This chain links TRBV15 with TRBJ2-3; 10 positions agree with TRBD1. Germline CDR1 reads LNHNV; CDR2 reads YYDKDF (reference sequence). The CDR3 is made up of 16 amino acids. With V trimmed by 0 bases and J by 4 bases, 4 bases remained unmatched.

This rearrangement joins TRBV4-1 to TRBJ1-1; no reliable D call. The germline V gene encodes CDR1 MGHRA and CDR2 YSYEKL. The germline V and J ends were trimmed by 0 bases and 1 base, with 12 bases remaining between them. The CDR3 is 16 amino acids. CDR3 loop: CASSQDRWAGNTEAFF. CDR3 bases: TGCGCCAGCAGCCAAGATCGGTGGGCTGGGAACACTGAAGCTTTCTTT.

This clone was observed a handful of times. This chain connects TRBV2 to TRBJ1-2, with D unclear. V lost 4 bases and J lost 8, with 11 bases in between. This CDR3 has 12 amino acids. CDR1 is SNHLY, CDR2 FYNNEI, per germline. The chain's CDR3 is CASSGEVLGYTF. CDR3 nucleotides: TGTGCCAGCAGTGGGGAGGTATTAGGCTACACCTTC.

The chain employs TRBV19 and TRBJ1-1, with D tentatively TRBD1 (5 bases). Trimming took 6 bases from V and 5 from J, leaving 22 bases between them. Germline V gene lookup returns CDR1 LNHDA and CDR2 SQIVND (reference sequence). CDR3 length: 16 residues. DNA for the CDR3: TGTGCCAGTAGAATCCAGGGCATCGATAGTGGGACTGAAGCTTTCTTT. It is translated as CASRIQGIDSGTEAFF.

The chain uses TRBV5-4 and TRBJ1-1; D call uncertain. This CDR3 has 12 residues. Germline CDR1 SGHNT, CDR2 YYREEE (reference sequence). V was clipped by 5 bases and J by 8 bases, with 13 bases between them. The CDR3 nucleotides read TGTGCCAGCAGTTGGGGAGGTGGGGAAGCTTTCTTT. Translating it yields CASSWGGGEAFF.

The chain carries TRBV28 and TRBJ1-5, with TRBD1 matching 7 bases. The CDR3 length is 14 residues. The J segment lost 7 bases and the V segment lost 3 bases, leaving 6 bases of the junction unmatched. CDR1 and CDR2 (germline): MDHEN, SYDVKM. This CDR3 is CASSLVTGVQPQHF. DNA of the CDR3: TGTGCCAGCAGTTTGGTTACAGGGGTACAGCCCCAGCATTTT.

This rearrangement joins TRBV5-1 to TRBJ2-7; tentatively, D is TRBD1 or TRBD2 (5 bases each). From germline, CDR1 is SGHRS and CDR2 YFSETQ. V lost 2 bases, J lost 1 base, and 7 bases lay in between. The CDR3 has 13 residues. The chain's CDR3 is CASSFGASYEQYF. The CDR3 DNA sequence: TGCGCCAGCAGCTTCGGGGCTTCCTACGAGCAGTACTTC. The whole variable domain, filled in from reference TRBV5-1 and TRBJ2-7, reads KAGVTQTPRYLIKTRGQQVTLSCSPISGHRSVSWYQQTPGQGLQFLFEYFSETQRNKGNFPGRFSGRQFSNSRSEMNVSTLELGDSALYLCASSFGASYEQYFGPGTRLTVT.

The chain recombines TRBV6-1 with TRBJ1-1; D ambiguous. The CDR3 length is 14 residues. The germline CDR1 and CDR2 sequences are MNHNS and SASEGT. Trimming shortened V by 1 base and J by 3 bases, and 9 bases separated the two germline ends. The CDR3 DNA reads TGTGCCAGCAGTGAAGGAGAGTCGTACACTGAAGCTTTCTTT. This codes for CASSEGESYTEAFF.

The chain carries TRBV7-9 and TRBJ1-4; D perhaps matches TRBD1 (5 bases). The length of the CDR3 is 18 residues. V lost 5 bases and J 0 bases, leaving 19 bases between the germline ends. The germline V gene encodes CDR1 SEHNR and CDR2 FQNEAQ (reference sequence). The CDR3 spells CASSLHLSRGTTNEKLFF. CDR3 sequence (DNA): TGTGCCAGCAGCCTCCACTTATCGAGGGGAACAACTAATGAAAAACTGTTTTTT.